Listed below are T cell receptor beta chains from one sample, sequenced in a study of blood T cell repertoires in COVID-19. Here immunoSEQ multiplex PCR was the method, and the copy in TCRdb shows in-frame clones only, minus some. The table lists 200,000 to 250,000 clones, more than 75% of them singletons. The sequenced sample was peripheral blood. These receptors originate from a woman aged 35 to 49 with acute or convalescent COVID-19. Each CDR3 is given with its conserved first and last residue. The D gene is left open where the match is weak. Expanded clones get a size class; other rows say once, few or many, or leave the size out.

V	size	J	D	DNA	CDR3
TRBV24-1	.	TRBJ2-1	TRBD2	TGTGCCACCAGTGATCTAGAGACTAGCGGCGACAATGAGCAGTTCTTC	CATSDLETSGDNEQFF
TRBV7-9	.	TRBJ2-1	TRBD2	TGTGCCAGCAGCTTAGTCGGACTAGCCTACAATGAGCAGTTCTTC	CASSLVGLAYNEQFF
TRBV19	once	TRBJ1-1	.	TGTGCCACTCGAACAGGGAACACTGAAGCTTTCTTT	CATRTGNTEAFF
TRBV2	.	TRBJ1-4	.	TGTGCCAGCAGTGAATTTGGACAACCTAATGAAAAACTGTTTTTT	CASSEFGQPNEKLFF
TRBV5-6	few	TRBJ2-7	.	TGTGCCAGCAGCTTGGCCGAGGCAGTCCAACCGTACGAGCAGTACTTC	CASSLAEAVQPYEQYF
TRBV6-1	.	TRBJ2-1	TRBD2	TGTGCCAGCAGTGAAAAGGCTAGCGGGGGAGGGAGTGAGCAGTTCTTC	CASSEKASGGGSEQFF
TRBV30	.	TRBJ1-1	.	TGTGCCTGGAGTGTACAGGGTAACACTGAAGCTTTCTTT	CAWSVQGNTEAFF
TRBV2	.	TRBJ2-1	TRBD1	TGTGCCATCCTAAGCCAGGGGGCGGGATTATACAATGAGCAGTTCTTC	CAILSQGAGLYNEQFF
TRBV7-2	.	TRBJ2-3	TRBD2	TGTGCCAGCAGCTTAACGCTCGCGGGGGTTAGAGATACGCAGTATTTT	CASSLTLAGVRDTQYF
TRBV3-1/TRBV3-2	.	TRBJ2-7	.	TGTGCCAGCAGCCAAGTTGCTAACGAGCAGTACTTC	CASSQVANEQYF
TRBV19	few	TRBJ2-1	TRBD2	TGTGCCAGTAGTGCCCGGACTAGTGTCTCCTACAATGAGCAGTTCTTC	CASSARTSVSYNEQFF
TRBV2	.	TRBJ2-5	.	TGTGCCAGCTCGGGCGTCGTCCCGAGACAGGACGTATCCGGGGAGACCCAGTACTTC	CASSGVVPRQDVSGETQYF